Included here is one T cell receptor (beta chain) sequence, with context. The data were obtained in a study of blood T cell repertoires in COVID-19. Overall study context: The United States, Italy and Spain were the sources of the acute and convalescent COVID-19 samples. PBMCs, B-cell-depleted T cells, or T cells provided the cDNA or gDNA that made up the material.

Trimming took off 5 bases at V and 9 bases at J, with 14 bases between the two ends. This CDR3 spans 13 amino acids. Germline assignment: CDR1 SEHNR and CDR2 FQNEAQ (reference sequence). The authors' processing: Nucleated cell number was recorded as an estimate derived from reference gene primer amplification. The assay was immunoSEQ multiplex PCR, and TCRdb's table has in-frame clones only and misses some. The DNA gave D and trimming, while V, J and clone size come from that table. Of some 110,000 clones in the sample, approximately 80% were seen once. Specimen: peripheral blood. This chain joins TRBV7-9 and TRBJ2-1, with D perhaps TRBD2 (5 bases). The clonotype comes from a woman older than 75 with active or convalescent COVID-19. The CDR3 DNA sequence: TGTGCCAGCAGCCCCACCCTAGGGAGTGAGCAGTTCTTC. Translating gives CASSPTLGSEQFF. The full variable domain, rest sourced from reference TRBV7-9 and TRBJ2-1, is DTGVSQNPRHKITKRGQNVTFRCDPISEHNRLYWYRQTLGQGPEFLTYFQNEAQLEKSRLLSDRFSAERPKGSFSTLEIQRTEQGDSAMYLCASSPTLGSEQFFGPGTRLTVL.